These 7 T cell receptor beta chains share one sample of origin, sequenced in a study of T cell repertoires in cytomegalovirus infection. TCRdb passed the reads through MiXCR, listing each CDR3 protein once. The table records more than 400,000 distinct CDR3 sequences, about 25% of them present only once. Sequencing input: PBMCs. The source is a human donor in good health (CMV status not recorded). Some clones in this sample may be carry-over from other donors' samples.

The J gene is TRBJ1-6, the V gene TRBV27; TRBD1 might be the D (5 bases). The germline V gene encodes CDR1 MNHEY and CDR2 SMNVEV (reference sequence). The CDR3 runs to 16 residues. V was shortened by 4 bases and J by 8 bases, with 18 bases between the two germline ends. DNA for the CDR3: TGTGCCAGCAGTTGGGGCCCCACCGGACGGGATTCACCCCTCCACTTT. It translates to CASSWGPTGRDSPLHF.

This chain links TRBV9 with TRBJ2-1, with 9 bases fitting TRBD2. The CDR3 contains 17 residues. Unmatched junction bases numbered 12, after V lost 3 bases and J lost 5 bases. CDR1 and CDR2 from the germline V gene are SGDLS and YYNGEE. The CDR3 here is CASSGVLTSGFDNEQFF. For the CDR3, the DNA is TGTGCCAGCAGCGGGGTATTGACTAGCGGTTTTGACAATGAGCAGTTCTTC.

This chain joins TRBV7-2 and TRBJ2-5, with 8 nucleotides matching TRBD2. Germline CDR1 reads SGHTA; CDR2 reads FQGNSA. The CDR3 covers 15 residues. Trimming cost V 3 bases and J 4 bases; bases outside gene matches: 7. This CDR3 is CASSLGLVHGETQYF. The DNA of the CDR3 is TGTGCCAGCAGCTTGGGACTAGTTCACGGAGAGACCCAGTACTTC.

The genes are TRBV11-2 and TRBJ1-5; TRBD1 matches 8 bases. There are 13 residues in the CDR3. CDR1 and CDR2 (germline): SGHAT, FQNNGV. V trimming: 8 bases; J trimming: 6 bases; junction bases outside the gene matches: 6. The CDR3 DNA reads TGTGCCAGCCCCGACAGGGGCAGTCAGCCCCAGCATTTT. Its protein product is CASPDRGSQPQHF. Supplemented by reference TRBV11-2 and TRBJ1-5, the full variable domain reads EAGVAQSPRYKIIEKRQSVAFWCNPISGHATLYWYQQILGQGPKLLIQFQNNGVVDDSQLPKDRFSAERLKGVDSTLKIQPAKLEDSAVYLCASPDRGSQPQHFGDGTRLSIL.

The count of this clonotype is one. The CDR3 sequence: CATGPTGPINEKLFF. CDR3 nucleotides: TGTGCCACCGGCCCGACAGGGCCAATTAATGAAAAACTGTTTTTT. The chain has TRBV19 and TRBJ1-4, with 7 bases identical to TRBD1. Germline V CDR1 and CDR2: LNHDA, SQIVND (reference sequence). V shed 10 bases and J 4 bases; nucleotides not matched to a gene: 12. There are 15 residues in the CDR3.

The DNA for the CDR3 is TGTGCCAGCAGCTTAAGACCGGGACAGCTTTTAGGCTACACCTTC. This translates into CASSLRPGQLLGYTF. This rearrangement joins TRBV7-8 to TRBJ1-2, with 7 bases lining up with TRBD1. J lost 8 bases, V lost 2 bases, and 11 bases had no gene match. Germline CDR1 reads SGHVS; CDR2 reads FQNEAQ. The CDR3 is made up of 15 amino acids.

This chain uses TRBV7-6 with TRBJ1-5; maybe TRBD1 (5 bases). The CDR3 covers 15 residues. Trimming stripped 5 bases from V and 2 bases from J, with 13 bases between. The germline gives CDR1 SGHVS, CDR2 FNYEAQ. The CDR3 region is CASSPRDWGNQPQHF. In DNA, the CDR3 is TGTGCCAGCAGCCCCAGGGATTGGGGCAATCAGCCCCAGCATTTT. Combining the CDR3 with reference TRBV7-6 and TRBJ1-5 gives the whole variable domain GAGVSQSPRYKVTKRGQDVALRCDPISGHVSLYWYRQALGQGPEFLTYFNYEAQQDKSGLPNDRFSAERPEGSISTLTIQRTEQRDSAMYRCASSPRDWGNQPQHFGDGTRLSIL.